This passage covers 23 T cell receptor beta chains from one sample sequenced in a study of T cell responses to AZD1222 COVID-19 vaccine. Clones were read by immunoSEQ multiplex PCR, and TCRdb kept only the in-frame ones, dropping some. The data contain roughly 150,000 clones, 70% to 90% of them singletons. The source was peripheral blood, collected 28 days after the second AZD1222 dose. These receptors all come from an adult who received the AZD1222 COVID-19 vaccine.

The chain couples TRBV4-3 to TRBJ2-2, with no clear D. Germline V gives CDR1 LGHNA, CDR2 YSLEER. Trimming pared 3 bases from V and 0 bases from J, leaving 5 bases between. CDR3 size: 14 residues. This CDR3 reads CASSQGTNTGELFF. The CDR3 nucleotides read TGCGCCAGCAGCCAGGGGACGAACACCGGGGAGCTGTTTTTT.

J is TRBJ2-7 and V is TRBV11-2; D unresolved. Germline V gives CDR1 SGHAT, CDR2 FQNNGV. The CDR3 spans 14 residues. V gave up 1 base and J gave up 2 bases, with 9 bases separating them. The CDR3 DNA follows: TGTGCCAGCAGCTTAGGGCGGATACCCTACGAGCAGTACTTC. Translating it yields CASSLGRIPYEQYF.

The rearrangement links TRBV4-3 to TRBJ1-6, with a possible D match to TRBD1 (5 bases). This CDR3 has 15 amino acids. V dropped 0 bases and J dropped 5 bases, with 8 bases sitting between them. Per the germline V gene, CDR1 is LGHNA and CDR2 is YSLEER. The DNA for the CDR3 is TGCGCCAGCAGCCAAGATTTACAGGATAATTCACCCCTCCACTTT. This gives the protein CASSQDLQDNSPLHF.

J is TRBJ2-3 and V is TRBV7-9, with 10 bases that match TRBD2. V lost 4 bases to trimming and J lost 3 bases; unmatched junction nucleotides: 13. The CDR3 is 18 residues long. CDR1 is SEHNR and CDR2 is FQNEAQ in the germline V gene (reference sequence). The CDR3 DNA follows: TGTGCCAGCAGCTGGGGTAGCGGGGGGACCCATCGAACAGATACGCAGTATTTT. It specifies CASSWGSGGTHRTDTQYF.

To note about this clone: An end of the junction does not agree with germline; a read error may underlie this. This sequence joins TRBV2 and TRBJ2-3; TRBD1 matches 9 bases. Germline-derived CDR1 and CDR2 are SNHLY and FYNNEI. This CDR3 is 15 amino acids long. The DNA of the CDR3 is TGTACCAGCAGTGAAGGACAGGGGAACACAGATACGCAGTATTTT. It translates to CTSSEGQGNTDTQYF.

The gene calls are TRBV7-2 and TRBJ1-1; TRBD1 matches at 10 bases. Germline CDR1 SGHTA, CDR2 FQGNSA. CDR3 length: 16 residues. Trimming at V came to 5 bases and at J to 5 bases, leaving 11 bases not matched to a gene. The CDR3 sequence is CASSIKPGQGRTEAFF. The CDR3 bases are TGTGCCAGCAGCATCAAACCGGGACAGGGGAGAACTGAAGCTTTCTTT.

The chain joins TRBV9 to TRBJ1-6; D is undetermined. CDR1 and CDR2 (germline): SGDLS, YYNGEE. This CDR3 is 15 amino acids long. V was pared by 0 bases and J by 7 bases, with 11 bases between. DNA of the CDR3: TGTGCCAGCAGCGTAGGATCTCGGTTAAATTCACCCCTCCACTTT. Translated, it gives CASSVGSRLNSPLHF.

V usage is TRBV9 and J usage is TRBJ2-1; 10 nucleotides align to TRBD2. CDR1 and CDR2 from the germline V gene are SGDLS and YYNGEE. This CDR3 is 15 amino acids long. V was clipped by 0 bases and J by 6 bases; unmatched bases: 3. The CDR3 nucleotides are TGTGCCAGCAGCGTAGGAACTAGCGGGGTCAATGAGCAGTTCTTC. Its translation is CASSVGTSGVNEQFF.

The rearrangement links TRBV7-9 to TRBJ2-7; D gene ambiguous. The CDR3 contains 13 residues. Germline-derived CDR1 and CDR2 are SEHNR and FQNEAQ (reference sequence). Between the trimmed V and J ends, which lost 1 base and 0 bases, there was a span of 4 bases. CDR3 sequence: CASSLESSYEQYF. In DNA form, the CDR3 reads TGTGCCAGCAGCTTAGAGAGCTCCTACGAGCAGTACTTC.

This clone was observed a handful of times. The chain recombines TRBV3-1 (or the pseudogene TRBV3-2) with TRBJ1-1, with 7 nucleotides matching TRBD1. This CDR3 region has 12 residues. The V and J ends lost 4 bases and 8 bases, in that order; junction bases with no gene match: 4. The germline V gene has CDR1 LGHDT and CDR2 YNNKEL (reference sequence). This CDR3 reads CASSRSGGEAFF. CDR3 sequence (DNA): TGTGCCAGCAGCCGATCAGGGGGGGAAGCTTTCTTT.

The chain carries TRBV19 and TRBJ1-1; tentative D call: TRBD1 (5 bases). The V gene's germline CDR1 is LNHDA and CDR2 SQIVND (reference sequence). The CDR3 runs to 12 residues. CDR3 amino acids: CAAGPGHVEAFF. The CDR3 DNA reads TGTGCGGCAGGGCCAGGGCATGTTGAAGCTTTCTTT.

In DNA, the CDR3 is TGTGCCAGCAGCGAGTCCACTGTTGGACATGACGCCCCATTCTATGGCTACACCTTC. Translation gives CASSESTVGHDAPFYGYTF. The rearrangement links TRBV7-2 to TRBJ1-2; tentative D call: TRBD1 (5 bases). Trimming took 5 bases from V and 4 from J, leaving 29 bases between them. This CDR3 contains 19 residues. Germline assignment: CDR1 SGHTA and CDR2 FQGNSA.

The chain combines TRBV7-6 with TRBJ1-2; D is undetermined. The CDR3 spans 16 residues. Trimming left V 1 base short and J 4 bases short, with 16 bases between. Germline V lookup: CDR1 SGHVS, CDR2 FNYEAQ. The CDR3 nucleotides read TGTGCCAGCAGCTTAGAGGGATGGAACAGCCCCTATGGCTACACCTTC. Protein product: CASSLEGWNSPYGYTF.

The J gene is TRBJ1-6, the V gene TRBV5-4; possibly TRBD1 for D (6 bases). Trimming took off 3 bases at V and 14 bases at J, with 18 bases between the two ends. Looked up from germline, CDR1 is SGHNT and CDR2 is YYREEE (reference sequence). This CDR3 has 14 residues. The CDR3 region has the DNA TGTGCCAGCAGCTATCCAGGGGCCGAATCAACCCTCCACTTT. As protein: CASSYPGAESTLHF.

This clone was seen just once. The V call is TRBV7-2, the J call TRBJ2-7; D is undetermined. The V gene lost 1 base and the J gene lost 4 bases, with 14 bases spanning the gap. The CDR3 totals 15 residues. CDR1 is SGHTA and CDR2 is FQGNSA in the germline V gene. The CDR3 region has the DNA TGTGCCAGCAGCTTAGACGCCAGCTCCGGGTACGAGCAGTACTTC. It yields the protein CASSLDASSGYEQYF.

V and J are TRBV5-1 and TRBJ2-6; TRBD2 might be the D (5 bases). The CDR3 loop spans 18 amino acids. V dropped 4 bases and J dropped 0 bases, with 17 bases sitting between them. Germline loops: CDR1 SGHRS, CDR2 YFSETQ. The CDR3 sequence is CASSPLGELSSGANVLTF. As DNA, the CDR3 is TGCGCCAGCAGCCCCCTTGGGGAGCTATCCTCTGGGGCCAACGTCCTGACTTTC.

The gene calls are TRBV5-1 and TRBJ2-1; D possibly corresponds to TRBD1 (6 bases). Germline lookup yields CDR1 SGHRS and CDR2 YFSETQ. Trimming pared 4 bases from V and 8 bases from J, leaving 19 bases between. The CDR3 extends over 15 amino acids. The CDR3: CASSPQLQGYDEQFF. The CDR3 coding sequence is TGCGCCAGCAGCCCGCAATTACAGGGTTATGATGAGCAGTTCTTC.

V and J are TRBV4-2 and TRBJ2-1; D is unresolved. The CDR3 loop spans 17 amino acids. Germline CDR1 is LGHNA and CDR2 is YNFKEQ. V was cut by 0 bases and J by 0 bases, with 12 bases left in between. CDR3 coding DNA: TGTGCCAGCAGCCAAGATTTTACGGAGAGCTCCTACAATGAGCAGTTCTTC. Translating it yields CASSQDFTESSYNEQFF.

The chain links TRBV19 to TRBJ1-5, with 8 bases matching TRBD1. Germline trimming cut 7 bases from V and 7 bases from J; bases unmatched to any gene: 3. The CDR3 consists of 12 residues. Germline V gene data show CDR1 as LNHDA and CDR2 as SQIVND (reference sequence). The CDR3 loop is CASTQGAQPQHF. The CDR3 DNA sequence: TGTGCCAGTACTCAGGGGGCCCAGCCCCAGCATTTT.

As DNA, the CDR3 is TGTGCCAGTAGTAACTCAGGGAGGGCCATTAATTCACCCCTCCACTTT. It is translated as CASSNSGRAINSPLHF. V usage is TRBV19 and J usage is TRBJ1-6; weak D call: TRBD1 (5 bases). This CDR3 region has 16 residues. The germline V gene encodes CDR1 LNHDA and CDR2 SQIVND (reference sequence). The V and J ends lost 4 bases and 6 bases respectively, with 16 bases between them.

V and J are TRBV5-1 and TRBJ1-1, with 8 bases fitting TRBD1. V dropped 3 bases and J dropped 6; count of bases not matched to a gene: 7. CDR1 and CDR2 from the germline V gene are SGHRS and YFSETQ. The CDR3 spans 14 residues. CDR3 sequence reads: CASSSGQEGAEAFF. For the CDR3, the DNA is TGCGCCAGCAGCTCGGGACAGGAAGGGGCTGAAGCTTTCTTT.

There are a few counts of this clone. V gene TRBV30 combines with J gene TRBJ1-1; possibly TRBD1 for D (6 bases). This CDR3 has 14 amino acids. Germline-derived CDR1 and CDR2 are GTSNPN and SVGIG (reference sequence). V lost 0 bases, J lost 5 bases, and 13 bases lay in between. CDR3: CAWSVLRGGTEAFF. CDR3 DNA sequence: TGTGCCTGGAGTGTACTCAGGGGTGGGACTGAAGCTTTCTTT.

The chain combines TRBV19 with TRBJ1-2, with D maybe TRBD1 (5 bases). CDR3 length equals 15 residues. V lost 3 bases, J lost 3 bases, and 14 bases lay in between. Germline CDR1 LNHDA, CDR2 SQIVND (reference sequence). This CDR3 is CASSMQTANYYGYTF. CDR3 nucleotides: TGTGCCAGTAGTATGCAGACAGCGAATTACTATGGCTACACCTTC.